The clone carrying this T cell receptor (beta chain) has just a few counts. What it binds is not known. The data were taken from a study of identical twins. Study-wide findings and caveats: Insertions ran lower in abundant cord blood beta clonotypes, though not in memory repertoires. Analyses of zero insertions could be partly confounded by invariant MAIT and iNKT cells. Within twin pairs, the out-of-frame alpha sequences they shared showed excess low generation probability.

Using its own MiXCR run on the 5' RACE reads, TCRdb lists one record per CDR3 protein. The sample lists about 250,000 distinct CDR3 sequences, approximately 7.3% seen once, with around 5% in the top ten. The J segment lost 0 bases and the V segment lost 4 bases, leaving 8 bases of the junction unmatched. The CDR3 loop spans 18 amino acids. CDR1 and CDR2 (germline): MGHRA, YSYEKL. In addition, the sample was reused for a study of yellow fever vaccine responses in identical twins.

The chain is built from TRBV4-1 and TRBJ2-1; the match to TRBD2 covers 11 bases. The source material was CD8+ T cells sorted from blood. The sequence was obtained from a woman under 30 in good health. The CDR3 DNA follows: TGCGCCAGCAGCCCTAGCGGGGGGCGGGTGAGCTCCTACAATGAGCAGTTCTTC. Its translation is CASSPSGGRVSSYNEQFF.